These 13 T cell receptor beta chains were sequenced from one sample in a study of immune evolution from preneoplasia to lung adenocarcinoma. Clones were sequenced by immunoSEQ multiplex PCR, and TCRdb holds only the in-frame ones, with some missing. The data contain fewer than 10,000 clones, around 73% of them singletons. Sequenced sample: FFPE minimally invasive lung adenocarcinoma tissue. The receptors derive from a donor aged 70 or over with lung adenocarcinoma.

The chain is built from TRBV6-5 and TRBJ2-5, with unresolved D. V was clipped by 2 bases and J by 11 bases, with 15 bases between them. Germline values: CDR1 MNHEY, CDR2 SVGAGI. The length of the CDR3 is 13 residues. The chain's CDR3 is CASSYPGSLKQYF. Written as DNA, the CDR3 is TGTGCCAGCAGTTACCCCGGGTCTTTGAAGCAGTACTTC.

This chain uses TRBV9 with TRBJ1-4, with a weak D call TRBD1 (5 bases). This CDR3 spans 15 amino acids. V was shortened by 3 bases and J by 7 bases, with 16 bases between the two germline ends. CDR1 SGDLS and CDR2 YYNGEE come from the germline V gene. CDR3 in DNA: TGTGCCAGCAGCGCAACCGGGACGGCGACTGAAAAACTGTTTTTT. It encodes CASSATGTATEKLFF. The full variable domain, its missing parts supplied by reference TRBV9 and TRBJ1-4, is DSGVTQTPKHLITATGQRVTLRCSPRSGDLSVYWYQQSLDQGLQFLIQYYNGEERAKGNILERFSAQQFPDLHSELNLSSLELGDSALYFCASSATGTATEKLFFGSGTQLSVL.

The chain has TRBV7-8 and TRBJ2-7; unclear D gene. Looked up from germline, CDR1 is SGHVS and CDR2 is FQNEAQ. The CDR3 contains 13 residues. Deletions cut 1 base from V and 4 bases from J, with 8 bases between. The CDR3 nucleotides read TGTGCCAGCAGCTTAGAGCGCGTTTACGAGCAGTACTTC. Translation: CASSLERVYEQYF.

This clone has more than one count but fewer than ten. V gene TRBV10-1 combines with J gene TRBJ2-3, with TRBD2 matching 8 bases. V lost 4 bases, J lost 5 bases, and 8 bases stayed unmatched. Germline CDR1 reads WNHNN; CDR2 reads SYGVQD (reference sequence). The CDR3 loop spans 15 amino acids. The CDR3 sequence is CASSANSGTGDTQYF. In DNA form, the CDR3 reads TGCGCCAGCAGTGCTAATAGCGGGACTGGAGATACGCAGTATTTT.

The chain carries TRBV19 and TRBJ1-5; TRBD1 matches at 8 bases. J lost 6 bases, V lost 4 bases, and 8 bases had no gene match. The V gene's germline CDR1 is LNHDA and CDR2 SQIVND (reference sequence). The CDR3 sequence is 15 residues long. CDR3 residues: CASSRTQGAGQPQHF. The CDR3 region has the DNA TGTGCCAGTAGTAGAACTCAGGGGGCAGGTCAGCCCCAGCATTTT. Combining the CDR3 with reference TRBV19 and TRBJ1-5 gives the whole variable domain DGGITQSPKYLFRKEGQNVTLSCEQNLNHDAMYWYRQDPGQGLRLIYYSQIVNDFQKGDIAEGYSVSREKKESFPLTVTSAQKNPTAFYLCASSRTQGAGQPQHFGDGTRLSIL.

This clone turned up a few times. This chain joins TRBV28 and TRBJ2-1, with 14 bases identical to TRBD2. CDR1 is MDHEN, CDR2 SYDVKM, per germline. The CDR3 has 16 amino acids. The V segment lost 3 bases and the J segment 9 bases; nucleotides outside the gene matches: 7. CDR3 sequence: CASSFYGTSGSGEQFF. The CDR3 DNA follows: TGTGCCAGCAGTTTTTACGGGACTAGCGGGAGTGGTGAGCAGTTCTTC.

In nucleotides, the CDR3 is TGTGCCAGCAGCTTAGGGCAGACGAACACCGGGGAGCTGTTTTTT. The encoded protein is CASSLGQTNTGELFF. This rearrangement joins TRBV7-2 to TRBJ2-2; D remains unclear. The CDR3 covers 15 residues. V was shortened by 1 base and J by 0 bases, with 6 bases between the two germline ends. Germline V gives CDR1 SGHTA, CDR2 FQGNSA.

This chain joins TRBV28 and TRBJ2-3; TRBD1 aligns across 7 bases. CDR3 length equals 16 residues. V lost 6 bases to trimming and J lost 0 bases; unmatched junction nucleotides: 9. Germline lookup yields CDR1 MDHEN and CDR2 SYDVKM. The CDR3 bases are TGTGCCAGCAGCTTACGAGGGACAGCTAGCACAGATACGCAGTATTTT. Translation: CASSLRGTASTDTQYF.

The chain combines TRBV27 with TRBJ2-3; 7 nucleotides align to TRBD1. V lost 5 bases and J lost 2; bases outside the gene matches: 7. CDR3 length: 15 residues. Germline V gene data show CDR1 as MNHEY and CDR2 as SMNVEV (reference sequence). The CDR3 DNA reads as TGTGCCAGCAGTCCACGGACAGGAGACACAGATACGCAGTATTTT. It translates to CASSPRTGDTDTQYF.

V usage is TRBV5-6 and J usage is TRBJ2-3; TRBD1 agrees at 9 bases. Germline values: CDR1 SGHDT, CDR2 YYEEEE. The trim removed 1 base at V and 4 bases at J, leaving 13 bases unmatched. This CDR3 contains 18 residues. CDR3: CASSLLSTGGGLADTQYF. In DNA form, the CDR3 reads TGTGCCAGCAGCTTGTTGTCCACAGGGGGCGGTTTGGCAGATACGCAGTATTTT. Complete variable domain (other parts from reference TRBV5-6 and TRBJ2-3): DAGVTQSPTHLIKTRGQQVTLRCSPKSGHDTVSWYQQALGQGPQFIFQYYEEEERQRGNFPDRFSGHQFPNYSSELNVNALLLGDSALYLCASSLLSTGGGLADTQYFGPGTRLTVL.

The chain recombines TRBV30 with TRBJ1-5; D gene unclear. The ends were cut back, 2 bases at V and 3 bases at J, with 8 bases in the middle. Germline CDR1 reads GTSNPN; CDR2 reads SVGIG (reference sequence). The CDR3 contains 13 residues. CDR3 nucleotide sequence: TGTGCCTGGAGTCGGGGAATCAATCAGCCCCAGCATTTT. It specifies CAWSRGINQPQHF. Full variable domain (rest looked up from reference TRBV30 and TRBJ1-5): SQTIHQWPATLVQPVGSPLSLECTVEGTSNPNLYWYRQAAGRGLQLLFYSVGIGQISSEVPQNLSASRPQDRQFILSSKKLLLSDSGFYLCAWSRGINQPQHFGDGTRLSIL.

This chain joins TRBV18 and TRBJ2-6, with 14 bases that match TRBD2. The CDR3 loop spans 20 amino acids. V shed 4 bases and J 2 bases; nucleotides not matched to a gene: 10. Germline V gene lookup returns CDR1 KGHSH and CDR2 LQKENI. The DNA of the CDR3 is TGTGCCAGCTCACTAGGTAGACTAGCGGGAGGGCCGACTGGGGCCAACGTCCTGACTTTC. It translates to CASSLGRLAGGPTGANVLTF.

The chain employs TRBV21-1 and TRBJ2-5. TRBV21-1 is recorded as a pseudogene. The CDR3 has 11 amino acids. CDR3 protein: CASSLWETQYF. CDR3 coding DNA: TGTGCCAGCAGCTTATGGGAGACCCAGTACTTC.